This entry lists 6 T cell receptor beta chains sequenced from one sample in a study of cytomegalovirus exposure and HLA in healthy donors. Both 60 Vbeta primers and 13 Jbeta primers went into the PCR. TCRdb keeps only in-frame clones here, not all; method: immunoSEQ multiplex PCR. The sample includes 160,000 or so clones, around 73% of them seen just once. The sequenced sample was PBMCs. All receptors derive from a male donor in good health and CMV-seronegative.

This clone was seen a single time. The chain combines TRBV18 with TRBJ2-1, with D possibly TRBD1 on 5 matching bases. V lost 3 bases, J lost 8 bases, and 11 bases lay in between. This CDR3 comprises 13 residues. Germline loops: CDR1 KGHSH, CDR2 LQKENI. CDR3 in amino acids: CASSPQGPHEQFF. The CDR3 DNA follows: TGTGCCAGCTCACCGCAGGGTCCCCATGAGCAGTTCTTC.

This chain connects TRBV4-3 to TRBJ1-2; 10 bases are shared with TRBD1. The CDR3 extends over 17 amino acids. V lost 2 bases, J lost 4 bases, and 10 bases stayed unmatched. From germline, CDR1 is LGHNA and CDR2 YSLEER. The DNA of the CDR3 is TGCGCCAGCAGCCAATCCGGGACAGGGGATTACGGCTATGGCTACACCTTC. It codes for CASSQSGTGDYGYGYTF.

This chain joins TRBV11-2 and TRBJ1-4, with 7 bases lining up with TRBD1. This CDR3 has 14 residues. The J segment lost 8 bases and the V segment lost 1 base, leaving 4 bases of the junction unmatched. Germline V gene data show CDR1 as SGHAT and CDR2 as FQNNGV. CDR3 loop: CASSLARRGEKLFF. CDR3 coding DNA: TGTGCCAGCAGCTTAGCCCGCAGGGGGGAAAAACTGTTTTTT.

A note on this clone: Other DNA sequences in this specimen translate into the identical CDR3. This sequence joins TRBV9 and TRBJ2-1; TRBD2 agrees at 7 bases. V gave up 2 bases and J gave up 1 base; unmatched junction bases: 0. Per the germline V gene, CDR1 is SGDLS and CDR2 is YYNGEE. The CDR3 has 14 amino acids. CDR3 residues: CASSVGGSYNEQFF. For the CDR3, the DNA is TGTGCCAGCAGCGTGGGGGGGTCCTACAATGAGCAGTTCTTC.

The chain carries TRBV9 and TRBJ2-4; tentatively, D is TRBD1 (5 bases). Germline V gene data show CDR1 as SGDLS and CDR2 as YYNGEE. The CDR3 runs to 14 residues. Between the trimmed V and J ends, which lost 0 bases and 8 bases, there was a span of 12 bases. This CDR3 is CASSVAPQGDIQYF. DNA of the CDR3: TGTGCCAGCAGCGTAGCACCCCAAGGGGACATTCAGTACTTC.

The rearrangement links TRBV11-2 to TRBJ2-7; no reliable D call. CDR1 and CDR2 (germline): SGHAT, FQNNGV. Trimming stripped 4 bases from V and 0 bases from J, with 4 bases between. The CDR3 is 12 residues long. The CDR3: CASSWSSYEQYF. Written as DNA, the CDR3 is TGTGCCAGCAGCTGGAGCTCCTACGAGCAGTACTTC.